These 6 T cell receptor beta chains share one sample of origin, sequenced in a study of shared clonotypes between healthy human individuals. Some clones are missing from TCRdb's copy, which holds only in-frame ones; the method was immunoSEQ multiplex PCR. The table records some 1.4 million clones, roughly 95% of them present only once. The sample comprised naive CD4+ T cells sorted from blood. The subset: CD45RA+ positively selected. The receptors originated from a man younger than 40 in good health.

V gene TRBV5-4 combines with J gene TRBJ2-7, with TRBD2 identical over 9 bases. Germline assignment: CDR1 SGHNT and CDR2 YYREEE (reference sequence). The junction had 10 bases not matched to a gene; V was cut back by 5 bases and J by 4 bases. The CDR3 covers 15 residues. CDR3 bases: TGTGCCAGCAGTCCAAGCGGGAGGCCCCTTTACGAGCAGTACTTC. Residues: CASSPSGRPLYEQYF.

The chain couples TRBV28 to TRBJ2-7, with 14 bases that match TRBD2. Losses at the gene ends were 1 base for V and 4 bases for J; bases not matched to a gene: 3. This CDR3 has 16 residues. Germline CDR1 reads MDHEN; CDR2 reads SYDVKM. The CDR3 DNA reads TGTGCCAGCAGTTTATACGGGACTAGCGGGAGATACGAGCAGTACTTC. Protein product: CASSLYGTSGRYEQYF.

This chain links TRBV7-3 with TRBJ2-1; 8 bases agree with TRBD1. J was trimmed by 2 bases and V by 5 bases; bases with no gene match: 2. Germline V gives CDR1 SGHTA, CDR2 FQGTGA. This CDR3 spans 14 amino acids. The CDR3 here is CASSKTGAYNEQFF. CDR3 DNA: TGTGCCAGCAGCAAGACAGGGGCCTACAATGAGCAGTTCTTC.

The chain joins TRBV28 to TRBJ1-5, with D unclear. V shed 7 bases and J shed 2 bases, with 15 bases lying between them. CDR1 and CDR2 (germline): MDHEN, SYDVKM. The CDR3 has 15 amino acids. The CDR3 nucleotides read TGTGCCAGCACCTCTATGCAGGCTGGCAATCAGCCCCAGCATTTT. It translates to CASTSMQAGNQPQHF.

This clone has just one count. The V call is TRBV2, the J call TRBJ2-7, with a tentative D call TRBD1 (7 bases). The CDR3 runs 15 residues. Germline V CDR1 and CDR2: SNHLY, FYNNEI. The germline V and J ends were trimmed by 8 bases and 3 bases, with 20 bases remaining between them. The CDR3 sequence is CASRGLQGLHYEQYF. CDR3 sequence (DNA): TGTGCCAGCCGCGGACTACAGGGGCTCCACTACGAGCAGTACTTC.

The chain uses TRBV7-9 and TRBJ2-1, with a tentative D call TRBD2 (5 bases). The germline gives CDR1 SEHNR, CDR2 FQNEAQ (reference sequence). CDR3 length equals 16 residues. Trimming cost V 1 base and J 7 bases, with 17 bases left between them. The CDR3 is CASSLGLAIRRNEQFF. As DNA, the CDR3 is TGTGCCAGCAGCTTAGGGCTAGCCATACGTAGGAATGAGCAGTTCTTC. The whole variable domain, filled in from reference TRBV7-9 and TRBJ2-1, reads DTGVSQNPRHKITKRGQNVTFRCDPISEHNRLYWYRQTLGQGPEFLTYFQNEAQLEKSRLLSDRFSAERPKGSFSTLEIQRTEQGDSAMYLCASSLGLAIRRNEQFFGPGTRLTVL.